These 18 T cell receptor beta chains were all obtained from the same sample, sequenced in a study of T cell responses to AZD1222 COVID-19 vaccine. Profiled with immunoSEQ multiplex PCR; TCRdb holds only in-frame clones, not every one. Altogether approximately 220,000 clones are present, about 92% being singletons, with the ten largest covering approximately 1%. The material was peripheral blood, obtained on day 0 of MenACWY control vaccination. The source of these receptors is an adult in good health.

The chain has TRBV28 and TRBJ2-7; 9 bases map to TRBD1. The CDR3 is made up of 14 amino acids. Germline V gives CDR1 MDHEN, CDR2 SYDVKM. J gave up 3 bases and V 6 bases, and 6 bases lay outside the gene matches. The CDR3 protein is CASRTGGSFYEQYF. The DNA of the CDR3 is TGTGCCAGCAGAACAGGGGGCAGTTTCTACGAGCAGTACTTC.

A single count supports this clone. The chain has TRBV18 and TRBJ1-1, with D hard to call. Trimming removed 3 bases from V and 1 base from J, with 9 bases in between. The V gene's germline CDR1 is KGHSH and CDR2 LQKENI. The CDR3 spans 14 residues. CDR3 residues: CASSPNSQNTEAFF. The CDR3 coding sequence is TGTGCCAGCTCACCTAACTCGCAGAACACTGAAGCTTTCTTT.

This sequence joins TRBV30 and TRBJ1-5; no firm D call. The CDR3 is made up of 12 amino acids. Germline V CDR1 and CDR2: GTSNPN, SVGIG (reference sequence). The ends were cut back, 4 bases at V and 2 bases at J, with 6 bases in the middle. The CDR3 bases are TGTGCCTGGAAGCGGGGCAATCAGCCCCAGCATTTT. Its protein is CAWKRGNQPQHF.

The chain recombines TRBV6-5 with TRBJ2-7, with 9 bases fitting TRBD2. Germline loops: CDR1 MNHEY, CDR2 SVGAGI. V shed 5 bases and J 4 bases; nucleotides not matched to a gene: 9. The CDR3 is made up of 15 amino acids. This chain's CDR3 is CASSPRGAGGYEQYF. The CDR3 bases are TGTGCCAGCAGTCCCAGGGGCGCGGGGGGGTACGAGCAGTACTTC.

The chain uses TRBV6-5 and TRBJ1-3, with TRBD1 matching 8 bases. This CDR3 contains 15 residues. CDR1 is MNHEY and CDR2 is SVGAGI in the germline V gene. The ends lost 6 bases at V and 0 bases at J; junction bases unmatched: 4. In nucleotides, the CDR3 is TGTGCCAGCAGACCAACAGGGGGCTCTGGAAACACCATATATTTT. It codes for CASRPTGGSGNTIYF.

This chain connects TRBV12-5 to TRBJ1-3; 9 positions agree with TRBD1. Germline-derived CDR1 and CDR2 are LGHNT and FRNRAP. J lost 4 bases, V lost 7 bases, and 20 bases had no gene match. The CDR3 contains 19 residues. CDR3 nucleotide sequence: TGTGCTAGTGCCTTGCGGGGGGACAGGGAACAACCATGGGGAAACACCATATATTTT. Translated, it gives CASALRGDREQPWGNTIYF.

V is TRBV5-1 and J is TRBJ1-2, with D possibly being TRBD1 (5 bases). In germline, CDR1 is SGHRS, CDR2 YFSETQ. Trimming left V 0 bases short and J 6 bases short, with 15 bases between. The CDR3 sequence is 15 residues long. CDR3 nucleotide sequence: TGCGCCAGCAGCTTGGCCAGTGGGGGGTTGAATGGCTACACCTTC. Its protein product is CASSLASGGLNGYTF.

The CDR3 nucleotides are TGTGCCAGCAGCTTAGCGCACCAGGGCCGCGGCAATCAGCCCCAGCATTTT. Its protein product is CASSLAHQGRGNQPQHF. V is TRBV7-2 and J is TRBJ1-5; D perhaps matches TRBD1 (5 bases). The CDR3 is 17 residues long. Per the germline V gene, CDR1 is SGHTA and CDR2 is FQGNSA. Between the trimmed V and J ends, which lost 0 bases and 2 bases, there was a span of 14 bases.

The genes are TRBV11-2 and TRBJ2-2; possible D gene TRBD2, 6 bases. V was pared by 6 bases and J by 3 bases, with 8 bases between. CDR3 size: 13 residues. The germline CDR1 and CDR2 sequences are SGHAT and FQNNGV. The DNA for the CDR3 is TGTGCCAGCAGGGGACTCTACACCGGGGAGCTGTTTTTT. This gives the protein CASRGLYTGELFF.

This clone was seen only once. The V and J genes are TRBV6-5 and TRBJ2-7; 9 nucleotides line up with TRBD1. Germline values: CDR1 MNHEY, CDR2 SVGAGI. The CDR3 spans 15 residues. V lost 2 bases and J lost 5; bases outside the gene matches: 7. Here the CDR3 reads CASSYGDRVFDEQYF. The CDR3 DNA reads TGTGCCAGCAGTTACGGGGACAGGGTCTTCGACGAGCAGTACTTC.

The V and J genes are TRBV6-5 and TRBJ2-3; a possible D gene is TRBD2 (5 bases). This CDR3 contains 11 residues. The germline V gene encodes CDR1 MNHEY and CDR2 SVGAGI. Trimming took 10 bases from V and 10 from J, leaving 15 bases between them. CDR3 residues: CATSSVRAQYF. The CDR3 DNA reads as TGTGCCACCTCCTCTGTGAGGGCGCAGTATTTT.

This chain links TRBV3-1 (or the pseudogene TRBV3-2) with TRBJ1-1; the match to TRBD1 covers 7 bases. The CDR3 has 13 residues. Germline loops: CDR1 LGHDT, CDR2 YNNKEL (reference sequence). With V trimmed by 4 bases and J by 4 bases, 3 bases remained unmatched. The CDR3 bases are TGTGCCAGCAGCCTCAACAGGGGCACTGAAGCTTTCTTT. It yields the protein CASSLNRGTEAFF.

V and J are TRBV7-8 and TRBJ1-6, with D possibly being TRBD1 (5 bases). The CDR3 spans 14 residues. The germline V gene encodes CDR1 SGHVS and CDR2 FQNEAQ. V dropped 0 bases and J dropped 6 bases, with 6 bases sitting between them. In DNA form, the CDR3 reads TGTGCCAGCAGCTTAGCGGGGACTAATTCACCCCTCCACTTT. This encodes CASSLAGTNSPLHF.

This rearrangement joins TRBV10-3 to TRBJ2-1; 8 positions agree with TRBD1. Germline assignment: CDR1 ENHRY and CDR2 SYGVKD. The ends lost 6 bases at V and 5 bases at J; junction bases unmatched: 6. CDR3 length: 14 residues. The CDR3 bases are TGTGCCATCAGAGGCGGGACAGGACACAATGAGCAGTTCTTC. This gives the protein CAIRGGTGHNEQFF.

The chain combines TRBV3-1 (or the pseudogene TRBV3-2) with TRBJ2-3; 8 nucleotides align to TRBD1. Looked up from germline, CDR1 is LGHDT and CDR2 is YNNKEL (reference sequence). J gave up 4 bases and V 2 bases, and 5 bases lay outside the gene matches. This CDR3 contains 15 residues. CDR3 nucleotides: TGTGCCAGCAGCCAAATCCAGGGGGCCGCAGATACGCAGTATTTT. Amino acid sequence: CASSQIQGAADTQYF.

V gene TRBV3-1 (or the pseudogene TRBV3-2) combines with J gene TRBJ2-2; 10 bases are a match to TRBD1. V trimming: 4 bases; J trimming: 4 bases; junction bases outside the gene matches: 3. This CDR3 comprises 15 residues. Germline lookup yields CDR1 LGHDT and CDR2 YNNKEL (reference sequence). The CDR3 coding sequence is TGTGCCAGCAGCCCCCGGGACAGGGGCACCGGGGAGCTGTTTTTT. Translated: CASSPRDRGTGELFF.

Details on this clone: An end of the junction differs from the germline gene, which may be a read error. V is TRBV11-3 and J is TRBJ2-3; a weak D match, TRBD2 (6 bases). The CDR3 runs 20 residues. CDR1 is SGHNT, CDR2 YENEEA, per germline. This CDR3 reads CASSLEVPGGVGVSTDTQYF. The DNA of the CDR3 is TGTGCCAGCAGCCTAGAGGTCCCGGGCGGGGTCGGGGTTAGCACAGATACGCAGTATTTT.

V usage is TRBV19 and J usage is TRBJ1-1; TRBD1 matches 7 bases. V shed 5 bases and J 4 bases; nucleotides not matched to a gene: 10. The CDR3 loop spans 15 amino acids. Per the germline V gene, CDR1 is LNHDA and CDR2 is SQIVND (reference sequence). CDR3 in DNA: TGTGCCAGTAGTGGTAAGGGGGCTCGGGGCACTGAAGCTTTCTTT. Translation: CASSGKGARGTEAFF.